This T cell receptor beta chain derives from a study of T cell repertoires in cytomegalovirus infection. V lost 6 bases, J lost 1 base, and 10 bases lay in between. CDR3 size: 13 residues. CDR1 is SNHLY, CDR2 FYNNEI, per germline. Note on this clonotype: Its specificity is not known.

TCRdb re-called the reads through MiXCR, storing one row per CDR3 protein. This table has 750,000 to 900,000 distinct CDR3 sequences, around 29% appearing once. This chain links TRBV2 with TRBJ2-7; D uncertain. The sequence derives from a human donor in good health (CMV status not recorded). Some clones in this sample may be carry-over from other donors' samples. The starting material was cultured CD8+ T cells from PBMCs, obtained from culture after CMV antigen stimulation. CDR3 region: CASSPTRSYEQYF. The CDR3 coding sequence is TGTGCCAGCAGCCCTACCCGTTCCTACGAGCAGTACTTC.